The 14 T cell receptor beta chains in this list originate from one sample, sequenced in a study of cytomegalovirus exposure and HLA in healthy donors. The table came from immunoSEQ multiplex PCR; TCRdb's copy has only in-frame clones and leaves some out. Here the sample spans over 150,000 clones, approximately 86% being singletons. The sample was PBMCs. All receptors come from a woman younger than 35 in good health and CMV-seronegative.

The chain carries TRBV9 and TRBJ1-5; tentatively, D is TRBD1 (6 bases). V was pared by 0 bases and J by 2 bases, with 15 bases between. Germline assignment: CDR1 SGDLS and CDR2 YYNGEE. The CDR3 covers 17 residues. Here the CDR3 reads CASSVGTAQLGNQPQHF. The CDR3 DNA is TGTGCCAGCAGCGTAGGGACAGCCCAATTGGGCAATCAGCCCCAGCATTTT.

This chain uses TRBV5-1 with TRBJ1-1; D possibly corresponds to TRBD1 (6 bases). Germline loops: CDR1 SGHRS, CDR2 YFSETQ. There are 12 residues in the CDR3. V was pared by 7 bases and J by 6 bases, with 13 bases between. The CDR3 spells CASGRQAAEAFF. The DNA of the CDR3 is TGCGCCAGCGGCCGACAGGCTGCTGAAGCTTTCTTT.

The chain combines TRBV30 with TRBJ2-5, with TRBD1 as a possible D gene (5 bases). From germline, CDR1 is GTSNPN and CDR2 SVGIG (reference sequence). The CDR3 is 14 amino acids. V was pared by 5 bases and J by 7 bases, with 20 bases between. Here the CDR3 DNA reads TGTGCCTGGGCTGAATATAAGGTTCAGGGGACCCAGTACTTC. This translates into CAWAEYKVQGTQYF.

This clone has just one count. This chain uses TRBV2 with TRBJ1-3; D is undetermined. The ends were cut back, 6 bases at V and 0 bases at J, with 3 bases in the middle. The CDR3 is 12 amino acids. In germline, CDR1 is SNHLY, CDR2 FYNNEI. CDR3 sequence reads: CASSYSGNTIYF. The CDR3 DNA reads as TGTGCCAGCAGCTACTCTGGAAACACCATATATTTT.

This chain uses TRBV5-5 with TRBJ1-6, with unresolved D. CDR3 length: 18 residues. V gave up 1 base and J gave up 0 bases, with 14 bases separating them. Germline CDR1 SGHKS, CDR2 YYEKEE (reference sequence). The chain's CDR3 is CASSLNAGVSSYNSPLHF. The CDR3 nucleotides read TGTGCCAGCAGCTTGAATGCAGGCGTAAGCTCCTATAATTCACCCCTCCACTTT.

J is TRBJ1-2 and V is TRBV5-6, with D perhaps TRBD1 (5 bases). CDR3 size: 16 residues. Trimming left V 4 bases short and J 5 bases short, with 21 bases between. Germline CDR1 SGHDT, CDR2 YYEEEE. The CDR3 region is CASSRVDAGTAYGYTF. The CDR3 DNA reads as TGTGCCAGCAGCCGGGTGGATGCCGGGACTGCTTATGGCTACACCTTC.

The CDR3: CASSLGGLAGATGELFF. The CDR3, as DNA: TGTGCCAGCAGCTTGGGGGGACTAGCGGGAGCCACCGGGGAGCTGTTTTTT. The V and J genes are TRBV5-4 and TRBJ2-2; 14 bases match TRBD2. Trimming cost V 0 bases and J 4 bases; bases outside gene matches: 2. CDR3 length: 17 residues. CDR1 and CDR2 (germline): SGHNT, YYREEE (reference sequence).

On this clone: Other nucleotide sequences from this sample produce the same CDR3. The chain is built from TRBV27 and TRBJ1-5; D ambiguous. Germline V gene lookup returns CDR1 MNHEY and CDR2 SMNVEV (reference sequence). The CDR3 length is 14 residues. V was trimmed by 5 bases and J by 1 base, leaving 9 bases between them. The CDR3 sequence is CASSLRGSNQPQHF. The DNA for the CDR3 is TGTGCCAGCAGTCTAAGAGGAAGCAATCAGCCCCAGCATTTT.

This chain joins TRBV9 and TRBJ2-7; 7 bases align to TRBD1. CDR3 length: 14 amino acids. Germline trimming cut 3 bases from V and 5 bases from J; bases unmatched to any gene: 8. Germline assignment: CDR1 SGDLS and CDR2 YYNGEE. The CDR3 DNA reads TGTGCCAGCAGCGCGGGTGACAGGGTCCACGAGCAGTACTTC. Protein sequence: CASSAGDRVHEQYF.

The chain has TRBV5-1 and TRBJ2-1, with D uncertain. CDR3 length: 12 residues. V dropped 0 bases and J dropped 9 bases, with 7 bases sitting between them. In germline, CDR1 is SGHRS, CDR2 YFSETQ. The CDR3, as DNA: TGCGCCAGCAGCTTGGTAACAACTGAGCAGTTCTTC. Its protein is CASSLVTTEQFF.

The genes are TRBV5-1 and TRBJ1-6; TRBD1 matches 7 bases. Looked up from germline, CDR1 is SGHRS and CDR2 is YFSETQ. J was trimmed by 10 bases and V by 3 bases; bases with no gene match: 16. The CDR3 runs to 17 residues. The CDR3 sequence: CASSSIQGTRRGSPLHF. As DNA, the CDR3 is TGCGCCAGCAGCTCTATACAGGGGACTCGACGGGGGTCACCCCTCCACTTT.

The table lists this clone with a count of one. The V gene is TRBV5-6, the J gene TRBJ2-1, with D possibly being TRBD2 (5 bases). There are 15 residues in the CDR3. Germline-derived CDR1 and CDR2 are SGHDT and YYEEEE. Deletions cut 4 bases from V and 2 bases from J, with 13 bases between. CDR3 loop: CASSPRGYTYNEQFF. CDR3 DNA sequence: TGTGCCAGCAGCCCACGAGGGTATACCTACAATGAGCAGTTCTTC.

The chain links TRBV27 to TRBJ2-1; possible D gene TRBD2, 6 bases. The germline V gene has CDR1 MNHEY and CDR2 SMNVEV (reference sequence). The CDR3 is 16 residues long. Trimming removed 4 bases from V and 7 bases from J, with 20 bases in between. The CDR3 DNA reads TGTGCCAGCAGTTCCCTGACTAGTGGATGGAGGAATGAGCAGTTCTTC. Its translation is CASSSLTSGWRNEQFF.

The rearrangement links TRBV27 to TRBJ1-2; no clear D. The CDR3 covers 14 residues. Germline lookup yields CDR1 MNHEY and CDR2 SMNVEV (reference sequence). The germline V and J ends were trimmed by 0 bases and 4 bases, with 9 bases remaining between them. CDR3 coding DNA: TGTGCCAGCAGTTTATCGGGCAGCACCTATGGCTACACCTTC. The encoded protein is CASSLSGSTYGYTF.